The clone carrying this T cell receptor (beta chain) was picked up a small number of times. The source material, RNA transcripts, was used to amplify TCR beta CDR3 regions. In the first-round RT-PCR of the TCR CDR3, the HTBI primer set was used. TCRdb called the multiplex PCR reads again in MiXCR, with one record for every CDR3 protein. Of approximately 410,000 distinct CDR3 sequences in the sample, roughly an eighth were seen once. The sample belongs to a study of T cells in Graves' hyperthyroidism and ophthalmopathy. CDR1 and CDR2 from the germline V gene are MGHDK and SYGVNS. This CDR3 spans 11 amino acids. Trimming left V 4 bases short and J 11 bases short, with 11 bases between.

The source is a woman between 18 and 29 years old with Graves' hyperthyroidism. The chain has TRBV25-1 and TRBJ1-1; no definite D call. The material sequenced was blood. CDR3 residues: CASSASRAAFF. In DNA, the CDR3 is TGTGCCAGCAGTGCGTCGCGGGCGGCTTTCTTT.